This T cell receptor beta chain is from a study of cytomegalovirus exposure and HLA in healthy donors. The ends were cut back, 2 bases at V and 1 base at J, with 9 bases in the middle. CDR3 length: 15 residues. Germline V gene data show CDR1 as SNHLY and CDR2 as FYNNEI. Sequencing was performed with immunoSEQ multiplex PCR; in TCRdb, only in-frame clones are kept and a portion is missing. The sample comprises around 56,000 clones, 93% of which are singletons, and roughly 1.8% rests with the top ten. The sample consisted of PBMCs. The clonotype originates from a woman in her late teens or twenties in good health and CMV-seropositive. The chain links TRBV2 to TRBJ1-5; a possible D gene is TRBD1 (5 bases). The DNA for the CDR3 is TGTGCCAGCAGTGAACGCGGGGGAAGCAATCAGCCCCAGCATTTT. Protein product: CASSERGGSNQPQHF.